This T cell receptor (beta chain) came from a study of TIL therapy for anti-PD-1-resistant metastatic lung cancer. CDR3 length: 15 amino acids. V shed 1 base and J 4 bases; nucleotides not matched to a gene: 3. Germline V lookup: CDR1 LGHNA, CDR2 YNFKEQ. Sample time point: pre-treatment sample, taken before nivolumab and TIL therapy. This was the immunoSEQ v3 assay. Each library reached 1.5 million to 2.5 million read pairs, or about 4.5-6.5 million at deep level. Here immunoSEQ multiplex PCR was the method, and the copy in TCRdb shows in-frame clones only, minus some. The sample consists of about 59,000 clones, more than 60% of them appearing once.

The origin of this receptor is a person aged 25 to 79 with non-small cell lung cancer. The chain combines TRBV4-2 with TRBJ1-5, with 8 bases lining up with TRBD1. This material consisted of blood, taken at baseline. CDR3 coding DNA: TGTGCCAGCAGCCAAGTCACAGGGGGTAATCAGCCCCAGCATTTT. This sequence encodes CASSQVTGGNQPQHF.